This T cell receptor (beta chain) was profiled in a study of shared clonotypes between healthy human individuals. Study summary: Researchers assigned three CD4 naive, three CD4 memory, two CD8 naive and one CD8 memory plate to each donor.

Germline CDR1 and CDR2: MDHEN and SYDVKM. V dropped 5 bases and J dropped 4; count of bases not matched to a gene: 14. The CDR3 contains 19 residues. The assay was immunoSEQ multiplex PCR, and TCRdb's table has in-frame clones only and misses some. The sample shows fewer than 3 million clones, around 93% of them seen only once. What was sequenced was naive CD4+ T cells from PBMCs. As for subset: CD45RA+ positively selected. This sequence was found in a man aged 18 to 29 in good health. Some clones in this sample may be carry-over from other donors' samples. The chain recombines TRBV28 with TRBJ2-2; 12 nucleotides line up with TRBD2. The CDR3 sequence: CASSPNPRTSGVLTGELFF. The CDR3 coding sequence is TGTGCCAGCAGTCCCAATCCACGGACTAGCGGGGTACTCACCGGGGAGCTGTTTTTT.